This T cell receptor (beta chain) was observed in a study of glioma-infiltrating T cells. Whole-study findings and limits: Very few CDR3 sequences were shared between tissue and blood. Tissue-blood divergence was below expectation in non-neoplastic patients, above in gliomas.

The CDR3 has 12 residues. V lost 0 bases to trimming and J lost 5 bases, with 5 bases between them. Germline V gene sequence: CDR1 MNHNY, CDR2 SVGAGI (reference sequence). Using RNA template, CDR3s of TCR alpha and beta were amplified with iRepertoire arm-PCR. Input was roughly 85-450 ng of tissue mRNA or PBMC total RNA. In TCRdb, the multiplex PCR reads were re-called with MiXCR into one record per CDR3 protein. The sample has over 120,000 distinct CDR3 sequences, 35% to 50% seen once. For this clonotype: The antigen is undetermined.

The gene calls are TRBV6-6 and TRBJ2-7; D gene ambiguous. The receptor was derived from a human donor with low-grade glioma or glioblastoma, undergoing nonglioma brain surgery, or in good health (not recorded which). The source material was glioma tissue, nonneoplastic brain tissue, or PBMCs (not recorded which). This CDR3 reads CASSYSSHEQYF. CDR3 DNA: TGTGCCAGCAGTTACTCATCCCACGAGCAGTACTTC.